This is a list of T cell receptor beta chains from one sample in a study of cytomegalovirus exposure and HLA in healthy donors. This table comes from immunoSEQ multiplex PCR, and its TCRdb copy is limited to in-frame clones, with some not included. The data hold approximately 160,000 clones, with around three quarters observed a single time. Specimen: PBMCs. The source is a woman under 40 in good health and CMV-seronegative. Both conserved end residues are part of each CDR3. Each record gives: D gene, clone size, V gene, J gene, CDR3 DNA, CDR3 protein. A D gene is named only where the DNA matches it firmly. Size tells how often a clone was seen (once, few, many) or the class of an expanded clone, and some rows leave it out.

>TRBD1|once|TRBV27|TRBJ2-5
TGTGCCAGCAGTCCACTCGGGGGACAGGGCCTCCGGACCCAGTACTTC
CASSPLGGQGLRTQYF
>.|.|TRBV6-1|TRBJ1-5
TGTGCCAGCAGTGGCCCGGACAGCTATCAGCCCCAGCATTTT
CASSGPDSYQPQHF
>.|few|TRBV7-2|TRBJ1-1
TGTGCCAGCAGCACCGGACACAACACTGAAGCTTTCTTT
CASSTGHNTEAFF
>.|.|TRBV6-5|TRBJ1-5
TGTGCCAGCAGCCCTGACAGGAACAATCAGCCCCAGCATTTT
CASSPDRNNQPQHF
>.|.|TRBV10-3|TRBJ1-4
TGTGCCATCAGTGAGTCGAAGGCGGGGGCTGAAAAACTGTTTTTT
CAISESKAGAEKLFF
>.|.|TRBV5-1|TRBJ2-4
TGCGCCAGCAGCTTGGCGGACACGCCAAACATTCAGTACTTC
CASSLADTPNIQYF
>TRBD1|few|TRBV27|TRBJ1-5
TGTGCCAGCAGTTTAGAGCGGACAGGGGAACAACCTAGCAATCAGCCCCAGCATTTT
CASSLERTGEQPSNQPQHF
>.|.|TRBV5-1|TRBJ2-1
TGCGCCAGCGTTTATTCGGACTTTGCCTACAATGAGCAGTTCTTC
CASVYSDFAYNEQFF
>TRBD1|.|TRBV7-9|TRBJ2-7
TGTGCCAGCAGCAAATACCGCACAGGGGGGCGGAGGGACGAGCAGTACTTC
CASSKYRTGGRRDEQYF
>.|.|TRBV7-3|TRBJ1-1
TGTGCCAGCAGCTTAATTGGGCGCACTGAAGCTTTCTTT
CASSLIGRTEAFF
>TRBD2|once|TRBV19|TRBJ2-5
TGTGCCAGTACCACTTCGGGACTAGGATGGGAGACCCAGTACTTC
CASTTSGLGWETQYF
>TRBD1|once|TRBV28|TRBJ1-2
TGTGCCAGCACTACCCTGCACAGGGGAGTTCACTATGGCTACACCTTC
CASTTLHRGVHYGYTF
>.|.|TRBV19|TRBJ1-2
TGTGCCAGTAGACTGACTAACTATGGCTACACCTTC
CASRLTNYGYTF
>TRBD1|.|TRBV7-2|TRBJ1-4
TGTGCCAGCAGGACACAGGGGATGCGGAATGAAAAACTGTTTTTT
CASRTQGMRNEKLFF
>.|.|TRBV15|TRBJ1-3
TGTGCCACCAGCAGAGCTCCCAGGGTGTCTGGAAACACCATATATTTT
CATSRAPRVSGNTIYF
>TRBD2|.|TRBV5-1|TRBJ2-1
TGCGCCAGCAGCGTGACTAGCGGGTTATACAATGAGCAGTTCTTC
CASSVTSGLYNEQFF
>.|.|TRBV6-1|TRBJ1-2
TGTGCCAGCAGTGAAGCCGGGGATGGCTACCCCTTC
CASSEAGDGYPF
>TRBD1|once|TRBV13|TRBJ2-7
TGTGCCAGCAGCTTACACAGGGGAACGTACGAGCAGTACTTC
CASSLHRGTYEQYF
>.|.|TRBV27|TRBJ2-7
TGTGCCAGCAGTTTAAGCGCGGGCCACTTCTACGAGCAGTACTTC
CASSLSAGHFYEQYF
>.|.|TRBV5-1|TRBJ2-7
TGCGCCAGCAGCTGGGAGCCGGGAGTGGCGTACGAGCAGTACTTC
CASSWEPGVAYEQYF
>.|.|TRBV5-1|TRBJ1-1
TGCGCCAGCAGCTTGGCCGCTTTTTTAGCCCGAGTGCTAGCTTTCTTT
CASSLAAFLARVLAFF